These 6 T cell receptor beta chains came from one sample sequenced in a study of blood T cell dynamics during melanoma immunotherapy. The time point: pre-treatment baseline. Profiled with immunoSEQ multiplex PCR; TCRdb holds only in-frame clones, not every one. Of 10,000 or so clones in the sample, about 88% were seen once. The starting material was blood, obtained from a patient treated with checkpoint blockade. The receptors come from a human donor with melanoma.

The V call is TRBV5-1, the J call TRBJ2-4; 8 positions agree with TRBD2. The CDR3 has 15 residues. J gave up 4 bases and V 0 bases, and 3 bases lay outside the gene matches. The V gene's germline CDR1 is SGHRS and CDR2 YFSETQ. The CDR3 reads CASSLGGGQKNIQYF. DNA of the CDR3: TGCGCCAGCAGCTTGGGCGGGGGGCAGAAAAACATTCAGTACTTC.

The chain employs TRBV7-9 and TRBJ2-3; 12 bases fit TRBD2. The CDR3 has 18 residues. Germline V lookup: CDR1 SEHNR, CDR2 FQNEAQ (reference sequence). V lost 5 bases, J lost 6 bases, and 15 bases stayed unmatched. The CDR3 DNA reads as TGTGCCAGCAGCCCCAAGACGGCTAGCGGGAGGGCCGGGGATACGCAGTATTTT. Its translation: CASSPKTASGRAGDTQYF. Full variable domain (outside the CDR3, taken from reference TRBV7-9 and TRBJ2-3): DTGVSQNPRHKITKRGQNVTFRCDPISEHNRLYWYRQTLGQGPEFLTYFQNEAQLEKSRLLSDRFSAERPKGSFSTLEIQRTEQGDSAMYLCASSPKTASGRAGDTQYFGPGTRLTVL.

This chain links TRBV14 with TRBJ1-1; a weak D match, TRBD1 (5 bases). This CDR3 has 15 amino acids. Germline loops: CDR1 SGHDN, CDR2 FVKESK. Between the trimmed V and J ends, which lost 3 bases and 6 bases, there was a span of 17 bases. The CDR3 loop is CASSHAGRGGAEAFF. DNA of the CDR3: TGTGCCAGCAGCCACGCGGGGAGGGGTGGGGCTGAAGCTTTCTTT.

The chain has TRBV27 and TRBJ1-3; 8 bases line up with TRBD1. V lost 7 bases and J lost 4; bases outside the gene matches: 9. CDR1 and CDR2 from the germline V gene are MNHEY and SMNVEV (reference sequence). The CDR3 is 15 residues long. The CDR3 region has the DNA TGTGCCAGCATTCTTGGAGGACAGGGAGGAAACACCATATATTTT. This encodes CASILGGQGGNTIYF.

The J gene is TRBJ2-1, the V gene TRBV7-3; 11 bases are shared with TRBD2. Germline V gene sequence: CDR1 SGHTA, CDR2 FQGTGA. The CDR3 is 13 amino acids. V lost 5 bases to trimming and J lost 16 bases; unmatched junction nucleotides: 10. The CDR3 spells CASSPLTSGDQFF. In nucleotides, the CDR3 is TGTGCCAGCAGCCCCTTGACTAGCGGGGATCAATTCTTC.

The chain employs TRBV7-2 and TRBJ1-1, with D uncertain. CDR3 length: 12 amino acids. Trimming left V 2 bases short and J 7 bases short, with 8 bases between. Per the germline V gene, CDR1 is SGHTA and CDR2 is FQGNSA. CDR3 coding DNA: TGTGCCAGCAGCTTATCCCGATATGAAGCTTTCTTT. Translated, it gives CASSLSRYEAFF.